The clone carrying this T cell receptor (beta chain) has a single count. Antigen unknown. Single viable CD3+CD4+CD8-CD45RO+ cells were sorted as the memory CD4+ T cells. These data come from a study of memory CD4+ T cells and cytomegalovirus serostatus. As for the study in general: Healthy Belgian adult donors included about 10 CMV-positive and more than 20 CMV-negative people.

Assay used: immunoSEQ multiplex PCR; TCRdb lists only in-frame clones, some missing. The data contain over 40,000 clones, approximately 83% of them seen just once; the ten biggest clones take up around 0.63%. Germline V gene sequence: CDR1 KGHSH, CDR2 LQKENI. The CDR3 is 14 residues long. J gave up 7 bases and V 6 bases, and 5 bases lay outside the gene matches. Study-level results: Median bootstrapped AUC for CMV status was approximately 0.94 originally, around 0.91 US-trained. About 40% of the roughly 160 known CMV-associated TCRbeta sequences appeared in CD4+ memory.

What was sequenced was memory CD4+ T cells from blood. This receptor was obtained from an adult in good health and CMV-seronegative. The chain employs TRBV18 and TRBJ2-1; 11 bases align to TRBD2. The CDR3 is CASSGTSGGNEQFF. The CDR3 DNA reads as TGTGCCAGCTCCGGGACTAGCGGAGGTAATGAGCAGTTCTTC.